Listed here is a single T cell receptor (beta chain). The entry originates in a study of blood T cells in healthy people across ages. A sample-barcoded 5' primer and a J-beta primer mix were used in a second PCR of roughly 6 to 11 cycles. Each CDR3 protein gets one entry after TCRdb re-called the 5' RACE reads with MiXCR. There are roughly 500,000 distinct CDR3 sequences in the sample; roughly 28% occur only once, and roughly 18% lies in the top ten. Losses at the gene ends were 2 bases for V and 8 bases for J; bases not matched to a gene: 4. CDR3 length: 14 residues. Germline V gene sequence: CDR1 SGDLS, CDR2 YYNGEE.

Sequences were obtained from blood. The chain combines TRBV9 with TRBJ1-6, with 7 bases matching TRBD1. The source of this sequence is a woman in her sixties or seventies in good health. Here the CDR3 reads CASSVGTEDSPLHF. DNA of the CDR3: TGTGCCAGCAGCGTGGGGACAGAAGATTCACCCCTCCACTTT.